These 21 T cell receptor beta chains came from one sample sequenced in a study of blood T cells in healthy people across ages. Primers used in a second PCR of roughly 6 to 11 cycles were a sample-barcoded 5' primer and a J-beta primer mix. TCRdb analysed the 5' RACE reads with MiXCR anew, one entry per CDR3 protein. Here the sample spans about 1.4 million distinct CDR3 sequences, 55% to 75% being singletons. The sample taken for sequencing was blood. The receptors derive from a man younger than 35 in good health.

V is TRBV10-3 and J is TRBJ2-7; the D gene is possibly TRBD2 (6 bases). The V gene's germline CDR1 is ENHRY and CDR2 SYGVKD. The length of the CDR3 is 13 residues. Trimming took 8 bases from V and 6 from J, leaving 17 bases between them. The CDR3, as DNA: TGTGCCATCGAGAGGAGGGGAGTAAGCGAGCAGTACTTC. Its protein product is CAIERRGVSEQYF.

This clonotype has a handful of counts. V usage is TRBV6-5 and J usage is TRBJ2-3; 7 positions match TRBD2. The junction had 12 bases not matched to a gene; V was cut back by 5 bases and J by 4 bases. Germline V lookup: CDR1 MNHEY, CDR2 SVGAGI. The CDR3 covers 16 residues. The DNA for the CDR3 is TGTGCCAGCAGTAAAAGACTAGCTGATGCGTCAGATACGCAGTATTTT. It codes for CASSKRLADASDTQYF.

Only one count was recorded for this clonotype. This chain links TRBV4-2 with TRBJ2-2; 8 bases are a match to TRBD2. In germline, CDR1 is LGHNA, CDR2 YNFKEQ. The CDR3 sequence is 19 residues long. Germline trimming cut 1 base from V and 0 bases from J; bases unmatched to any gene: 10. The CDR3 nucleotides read TGTGCCAGCAGCCAAGGCCCAGCGGGGGACCTATCGAACACCGGGGAGCTGTTTTTT. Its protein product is CASSQGPAGDLSNTGELFF.

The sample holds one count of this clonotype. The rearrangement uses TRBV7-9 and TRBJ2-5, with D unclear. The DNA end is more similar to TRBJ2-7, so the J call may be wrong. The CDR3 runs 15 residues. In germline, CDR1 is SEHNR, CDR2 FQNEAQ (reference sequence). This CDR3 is CASSPVLGSIYEQYF. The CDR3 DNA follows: TGTGCCAGCAGCCCCGTTCTCGGTTCCATCTACGAGCAGTACTTC.

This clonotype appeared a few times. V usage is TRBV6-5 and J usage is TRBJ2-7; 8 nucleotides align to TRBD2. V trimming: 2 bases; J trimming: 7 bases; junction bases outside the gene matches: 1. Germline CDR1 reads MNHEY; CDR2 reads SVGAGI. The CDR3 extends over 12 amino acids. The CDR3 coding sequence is TGTGCCAGCAGTTACGGCGGGGGGGAGCAGTACTTC. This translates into CASSYGGGEQYF.

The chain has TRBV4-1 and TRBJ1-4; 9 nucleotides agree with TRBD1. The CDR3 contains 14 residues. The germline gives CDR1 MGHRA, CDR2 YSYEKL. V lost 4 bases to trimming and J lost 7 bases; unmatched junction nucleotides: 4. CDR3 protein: CASSRTGVGEKLFF. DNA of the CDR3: TGCGCCAGCAGCCGGACAGGGGTTGGTGAAAAACTGTTTTTT.

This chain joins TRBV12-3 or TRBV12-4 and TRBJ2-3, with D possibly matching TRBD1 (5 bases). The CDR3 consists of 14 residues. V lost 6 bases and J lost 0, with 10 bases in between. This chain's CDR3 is CASRQGHSTDTQYF. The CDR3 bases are TGTGCCAGCAGGCAAGGACACAGCACAGATACGCAGTATTTT.

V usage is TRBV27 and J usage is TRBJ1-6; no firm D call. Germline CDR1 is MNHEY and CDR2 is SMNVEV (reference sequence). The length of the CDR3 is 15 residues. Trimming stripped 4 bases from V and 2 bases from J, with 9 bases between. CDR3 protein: CASSSPGPYNSPLHF. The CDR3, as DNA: TGTGCCAGCAGTTCCCCCGGGCCCTATAATTCACCCCTCCACTTT.

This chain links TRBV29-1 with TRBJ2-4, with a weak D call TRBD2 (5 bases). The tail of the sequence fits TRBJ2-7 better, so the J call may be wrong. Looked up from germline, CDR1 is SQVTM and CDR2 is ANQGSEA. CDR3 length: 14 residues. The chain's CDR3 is CSVRLEVPPYEQYF. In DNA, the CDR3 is TGCAGCGTTCGATTGGAGGTTCCCCCCTACGAGCAGTACTTC.

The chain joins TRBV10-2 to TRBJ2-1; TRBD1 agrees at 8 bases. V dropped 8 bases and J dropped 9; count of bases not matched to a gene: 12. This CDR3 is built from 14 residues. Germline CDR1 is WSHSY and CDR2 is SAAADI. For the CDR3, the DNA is TGCGCCAGCTCCGGACAGGGCGGTTCCAGTGAGCAGTTCTTC. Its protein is CASSGQGGSSEQFF.

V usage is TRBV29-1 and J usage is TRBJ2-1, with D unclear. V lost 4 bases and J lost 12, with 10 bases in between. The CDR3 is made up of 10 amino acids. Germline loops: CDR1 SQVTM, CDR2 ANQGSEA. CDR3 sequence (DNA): TGCAGCGTTGTAGATTTGGGGCAGTTCTTC. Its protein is CSVVDLGQFF.

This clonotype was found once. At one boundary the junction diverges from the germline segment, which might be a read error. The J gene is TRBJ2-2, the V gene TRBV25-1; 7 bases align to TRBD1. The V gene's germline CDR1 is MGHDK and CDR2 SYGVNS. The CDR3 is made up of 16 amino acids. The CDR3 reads CAGSEKPGQLTGELFF. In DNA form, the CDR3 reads TGTGCCGGCAGTGAAAAACCGGGACAGCTTACCGGGGAGCTGTTTTTT.

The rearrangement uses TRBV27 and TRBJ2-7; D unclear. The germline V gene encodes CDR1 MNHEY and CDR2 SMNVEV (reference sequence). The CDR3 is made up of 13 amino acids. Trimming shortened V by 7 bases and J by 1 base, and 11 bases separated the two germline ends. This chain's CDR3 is CASIPRVSYEQYF. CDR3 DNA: TGTGCCAGCATTCCCCGAGTTTCCTACGAGCAGTACTTC.

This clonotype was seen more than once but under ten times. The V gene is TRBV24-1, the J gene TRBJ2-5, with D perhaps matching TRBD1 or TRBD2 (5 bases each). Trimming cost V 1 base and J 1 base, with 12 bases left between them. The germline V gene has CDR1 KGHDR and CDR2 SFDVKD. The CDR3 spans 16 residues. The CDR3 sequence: CATSDLTTGAQETQYF. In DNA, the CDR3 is TGTGCCACCAGTGATTTAACAACCGGGGCCCAAGAGACCCAGTACTTC.

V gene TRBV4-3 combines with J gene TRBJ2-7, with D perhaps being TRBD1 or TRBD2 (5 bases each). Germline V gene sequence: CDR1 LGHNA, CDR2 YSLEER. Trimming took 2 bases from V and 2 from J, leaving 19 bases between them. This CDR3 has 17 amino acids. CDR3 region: CASSQYPGGSHPYEQYF. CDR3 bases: TGCGCCAGCAGCCAATACCCTGGGGGATCTCACCCCTACGAGCAGTACTTC.

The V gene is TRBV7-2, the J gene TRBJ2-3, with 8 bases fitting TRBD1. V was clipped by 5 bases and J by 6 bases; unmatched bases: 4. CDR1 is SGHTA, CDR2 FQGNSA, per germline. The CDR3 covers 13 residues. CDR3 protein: CASSGDRWDTQYF. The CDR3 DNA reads TGTGCCAGCAGCGGGGACAGGTGGGATACGCAGTATTTT.

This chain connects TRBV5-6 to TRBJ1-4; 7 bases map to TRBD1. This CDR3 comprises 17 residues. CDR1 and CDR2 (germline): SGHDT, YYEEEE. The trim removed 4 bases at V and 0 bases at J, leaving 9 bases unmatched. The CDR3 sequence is CASSLEGAAATNEKLFF. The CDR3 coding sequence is TGTGCCAGCAGCCTAGAGGGGGCCGCTGCAACTAATGAAAAACTGTTTTTT.

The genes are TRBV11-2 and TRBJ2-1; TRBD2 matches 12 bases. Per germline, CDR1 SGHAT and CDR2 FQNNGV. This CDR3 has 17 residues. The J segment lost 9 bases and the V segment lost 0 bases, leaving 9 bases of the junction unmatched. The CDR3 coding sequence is TGTGCCAGCAGCTTAGATCTAGCGGGGGGGACCCGGGGTGAGCAGTTCTTC. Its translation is CASSLDLAGGTRGEQFF.

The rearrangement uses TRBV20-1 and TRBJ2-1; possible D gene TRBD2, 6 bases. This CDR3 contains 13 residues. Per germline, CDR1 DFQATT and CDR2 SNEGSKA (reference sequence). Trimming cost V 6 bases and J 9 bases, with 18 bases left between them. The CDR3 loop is CSATRGGSGEQFF. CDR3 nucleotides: TGCAGTGCCACTCGAGGAGGGAGCGGTGAGCAGTTCTTC.

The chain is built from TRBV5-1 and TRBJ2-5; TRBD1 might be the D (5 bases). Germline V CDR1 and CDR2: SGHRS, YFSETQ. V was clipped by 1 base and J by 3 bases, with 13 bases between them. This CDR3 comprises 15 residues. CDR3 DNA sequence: TGCGCCAGCAGCTTGTCACCAACCAGGGAAGAGACCCAGTACTTC. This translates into CASSLSPTREETQYF. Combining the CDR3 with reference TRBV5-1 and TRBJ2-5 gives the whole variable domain KAGVTQTPRYLIKTRGQQVTLSCSPISGHRSVSWYQQTPGQGLQFLFEYFSETQRNKGNFPGRFSGRQFSNSRSEMNVSTLELGDSALYLCASSLSPTREETQYFGPGTRLLVL.

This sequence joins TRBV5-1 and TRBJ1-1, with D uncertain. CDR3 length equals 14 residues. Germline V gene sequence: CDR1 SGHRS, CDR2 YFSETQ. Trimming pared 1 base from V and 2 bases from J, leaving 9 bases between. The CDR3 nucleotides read TGCGCCAGCAGCTTGATTTCGAGAAACACTGAAGCTTTCTTT. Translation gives CASSLISRNTEAFF.